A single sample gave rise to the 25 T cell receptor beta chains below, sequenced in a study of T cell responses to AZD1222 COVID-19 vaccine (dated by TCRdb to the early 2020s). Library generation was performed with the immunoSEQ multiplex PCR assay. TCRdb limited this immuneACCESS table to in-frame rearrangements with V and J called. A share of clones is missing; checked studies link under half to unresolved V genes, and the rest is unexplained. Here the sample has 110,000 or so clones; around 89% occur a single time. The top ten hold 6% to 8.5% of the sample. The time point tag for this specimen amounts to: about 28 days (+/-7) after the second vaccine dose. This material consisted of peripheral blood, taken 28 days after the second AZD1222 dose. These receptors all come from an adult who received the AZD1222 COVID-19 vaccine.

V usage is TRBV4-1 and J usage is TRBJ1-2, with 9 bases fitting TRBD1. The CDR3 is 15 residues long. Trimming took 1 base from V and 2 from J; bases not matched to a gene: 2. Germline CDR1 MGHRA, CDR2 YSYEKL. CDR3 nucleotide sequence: TGCGCCAGCAGCCAAGTTGGACAGGGGAACTATGGCTACACCTTC. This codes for CASSQVGQGNYGYTF.

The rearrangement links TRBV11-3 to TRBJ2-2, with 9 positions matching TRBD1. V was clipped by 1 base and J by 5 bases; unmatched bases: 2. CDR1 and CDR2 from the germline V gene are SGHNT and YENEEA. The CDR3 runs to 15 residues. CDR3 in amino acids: CASSLGTGDTGELFF. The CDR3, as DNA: TGTGCCAGCAGCTTAGGGACAGGGGATACCGGGGAGCTGTTTTTT. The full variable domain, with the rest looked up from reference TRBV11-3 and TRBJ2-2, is EAGVVQSPRYKIIEKKQPVAFWCNPISGHNTLYWYLQNLGQGPELLIRYENEEAVDDSQLPKDRFSAERLKGVDSTLKIQPAELGDSAVYLCASSLGTGDTGELFFGEGSRLTVL.

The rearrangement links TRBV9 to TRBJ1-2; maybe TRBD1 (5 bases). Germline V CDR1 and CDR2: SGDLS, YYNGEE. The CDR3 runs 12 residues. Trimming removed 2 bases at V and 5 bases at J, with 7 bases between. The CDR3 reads CASSVQGYGYTF. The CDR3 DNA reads TGTGCCAGCAGCGTGCAGGGTTATGGCTACACCTTC.

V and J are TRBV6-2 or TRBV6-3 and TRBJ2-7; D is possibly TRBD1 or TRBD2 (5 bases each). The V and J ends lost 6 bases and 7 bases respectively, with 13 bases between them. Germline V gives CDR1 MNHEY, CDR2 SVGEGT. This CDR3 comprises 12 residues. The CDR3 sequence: CASSSPWGEQYF. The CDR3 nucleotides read TGTGCCAGCAGCTCCCCTTGGGGGGAGCAGTACTTC.

CDR3 sequence (DNA): TGTGCCTGGAGTCGACAGCCCGGCGAGAACACCATATATTTT. The encoded protein is CAWSRQPGENTIYF. The rearrangement links TRBV30 to TRBJ1-3; possibly TRBD1 for D (5 bases). V shed 2 bases and J shed 7 bases, with 15 bases lying between them. The CDR3 sequence is 14 residues long. Germline CDR1 and CDR2: GTSNPN and SVGIG (reference sequence).

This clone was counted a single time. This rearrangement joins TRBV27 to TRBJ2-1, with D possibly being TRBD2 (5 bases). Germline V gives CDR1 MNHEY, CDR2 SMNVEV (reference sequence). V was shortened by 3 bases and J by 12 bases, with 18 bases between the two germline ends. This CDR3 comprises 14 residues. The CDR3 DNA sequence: TGTGCCAGCAGTTTTAACTCCATTTCGGGGTGGCAGTTCTTC. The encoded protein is CASSFNSISGWQFF.

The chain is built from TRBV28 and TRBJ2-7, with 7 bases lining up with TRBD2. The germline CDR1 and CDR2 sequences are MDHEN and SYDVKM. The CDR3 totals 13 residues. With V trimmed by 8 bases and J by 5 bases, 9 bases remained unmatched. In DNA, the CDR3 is TGTGCCAGCGCCTCTCTAGGGAGGGACGAGCAGTACTTC. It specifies CASASLGRDEQYF.

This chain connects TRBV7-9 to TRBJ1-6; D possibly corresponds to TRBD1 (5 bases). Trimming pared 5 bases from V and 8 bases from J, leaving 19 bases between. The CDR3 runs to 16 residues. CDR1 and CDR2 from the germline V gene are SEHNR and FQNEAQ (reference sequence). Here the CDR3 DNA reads TGTGCCAGCAGCCCCCGCCGGACGTGGGGGGATTCACCCCTCCACTTT. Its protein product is CASSPRRTWGDSPLHF. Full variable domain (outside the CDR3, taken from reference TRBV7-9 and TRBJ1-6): DTGVSQNPRHKITKRGQNVTFRCDPISEHNRLYWYRQTLGQGPEFLTYFQNEAQLEKSRLLSDRFSAERPKGSFSTLEIQRTEQGDSAMYLCASSPRRTWGDSPLHFGNGTRLTVT.

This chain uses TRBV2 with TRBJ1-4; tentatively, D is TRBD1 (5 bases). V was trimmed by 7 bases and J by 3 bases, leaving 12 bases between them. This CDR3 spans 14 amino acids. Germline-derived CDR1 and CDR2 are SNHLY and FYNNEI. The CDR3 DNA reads TGTGCCAGCAATTTGGCGGGACCTAATGAAAAACTGTTTTTT. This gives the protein CASNLAGPNEKLFF.

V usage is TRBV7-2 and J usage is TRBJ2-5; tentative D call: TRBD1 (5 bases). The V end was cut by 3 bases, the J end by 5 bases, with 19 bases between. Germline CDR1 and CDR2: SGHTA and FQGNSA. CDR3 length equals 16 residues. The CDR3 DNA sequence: TGTGCCAGCAGCTTTTCGGTCAGGGCCTCCCCCGAGACCCAGTACTTC. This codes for CASSFSVRASPETQYF.

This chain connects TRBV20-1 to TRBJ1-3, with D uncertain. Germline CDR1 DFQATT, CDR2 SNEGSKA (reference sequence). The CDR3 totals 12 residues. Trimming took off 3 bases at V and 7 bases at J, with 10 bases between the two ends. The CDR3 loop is CSASRDGNTIYF. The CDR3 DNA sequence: TGCAGTGCTAGTCGGGATGGGAACACCATATATTTT.

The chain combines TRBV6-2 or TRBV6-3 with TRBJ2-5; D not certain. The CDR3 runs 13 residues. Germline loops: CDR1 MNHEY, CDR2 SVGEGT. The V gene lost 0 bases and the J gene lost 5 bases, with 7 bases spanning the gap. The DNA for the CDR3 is TGTGCCAGCAGTTACTCCCAGAGGGAGACCCAGTACTTC. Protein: CASSYSQRETQYF.

CDR3 bases: TGCGCCAGCAGCCAAGACGTGGGGTACTATGGCTACACCTTC. It specifies CASSQDVGYYGYTF. V is TRBV4-1 and J is TRBJ1-2; D is ambiguous. The V end was cut by 0 bases, the J end by 3 bases, with 8 bases between. The V gene's germline CDR1 is MGHRA and CDR2 YSYEKL. This CDR3 has 14 residues.

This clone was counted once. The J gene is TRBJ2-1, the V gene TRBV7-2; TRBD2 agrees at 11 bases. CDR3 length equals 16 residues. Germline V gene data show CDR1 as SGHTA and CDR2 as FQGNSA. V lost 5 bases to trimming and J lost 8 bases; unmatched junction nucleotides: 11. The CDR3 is CASSRELAGGFDEQFF. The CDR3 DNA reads TGTGCCAGCAGCAGAGAATTAGCGGGGGGGTTCGATGAGCAGTTCTTC.

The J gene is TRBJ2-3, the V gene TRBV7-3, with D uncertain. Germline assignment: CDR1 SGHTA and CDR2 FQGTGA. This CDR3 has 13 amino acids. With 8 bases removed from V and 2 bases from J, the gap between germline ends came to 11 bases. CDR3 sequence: CASAGLPTDTQYF. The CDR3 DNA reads TGTGCCAGCGCCGGTTTACCCACAGATACGCAGTATTTT.

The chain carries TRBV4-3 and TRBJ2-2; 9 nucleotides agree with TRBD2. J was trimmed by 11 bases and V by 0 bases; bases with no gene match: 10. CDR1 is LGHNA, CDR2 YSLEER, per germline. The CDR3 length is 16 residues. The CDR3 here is CASSQDPAGGSAELFF. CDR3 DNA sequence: TGCGCCAGCAGCCAAGACCCAGCGGGGGGCTCGGCAGAGCTGTTTTTT.

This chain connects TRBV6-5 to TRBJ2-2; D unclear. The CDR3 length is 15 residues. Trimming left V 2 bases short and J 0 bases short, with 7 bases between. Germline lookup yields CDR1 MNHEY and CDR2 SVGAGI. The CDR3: CASSYAGTNTGELFF. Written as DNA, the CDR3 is TGTGCCAGCAGTTACGCAGGCACGAACACCGGGGAGCTGTTTTTT.

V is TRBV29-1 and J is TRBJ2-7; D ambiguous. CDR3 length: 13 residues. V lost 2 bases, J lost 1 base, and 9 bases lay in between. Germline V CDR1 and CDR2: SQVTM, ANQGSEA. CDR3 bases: TGCAGCGTTGAAATAGGGCAGTCCTACGAGCAGTACTTC. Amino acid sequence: CSVEIGQSYEQYF.

In DNA, the CDR3 is TGTGCCAGCAGCTTGCACACGGGCTACACCTTC. Translation: CASSLHTGYTF. This chain joins TRBV5-4 and TRBJ1-2; D not certain. There are 11 residues in the CDR3. V shed 1 base and J shed 8 bases, with 6 bases lying between them. Germline CDR1 is SGHNT and CDR2 is YYREEE (reference sequence).

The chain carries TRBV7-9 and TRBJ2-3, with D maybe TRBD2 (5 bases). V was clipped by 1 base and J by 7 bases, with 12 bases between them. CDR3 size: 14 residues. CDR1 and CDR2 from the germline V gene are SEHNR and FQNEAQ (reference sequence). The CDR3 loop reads CASSLGSGDYTQYF. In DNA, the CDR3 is TGTGCCAGCAGCTTAGGAAGCGGAGATTATACGCAGTATTTT.

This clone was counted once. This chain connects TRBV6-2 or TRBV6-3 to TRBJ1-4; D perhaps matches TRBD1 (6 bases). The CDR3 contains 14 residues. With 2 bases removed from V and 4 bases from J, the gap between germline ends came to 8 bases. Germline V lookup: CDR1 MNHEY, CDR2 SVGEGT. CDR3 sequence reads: CASSYGGRNEKLFF. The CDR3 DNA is TGTGCCAGCAGTTACGGGGGGCGTAATGAAAAACTGTTTTTT.

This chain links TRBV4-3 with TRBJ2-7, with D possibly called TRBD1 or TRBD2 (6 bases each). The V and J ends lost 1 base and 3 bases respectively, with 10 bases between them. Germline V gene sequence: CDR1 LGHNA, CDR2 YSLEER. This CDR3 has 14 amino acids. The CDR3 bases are TGCGCCAGCAGCCAAGTCAGGGGAGGCTACGAGCAGTACTTC. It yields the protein CASSQVRGGYEQYF.

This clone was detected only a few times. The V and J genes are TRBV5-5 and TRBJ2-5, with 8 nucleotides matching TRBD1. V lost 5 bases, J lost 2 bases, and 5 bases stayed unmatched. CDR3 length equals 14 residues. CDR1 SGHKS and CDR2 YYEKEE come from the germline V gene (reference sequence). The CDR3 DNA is TGTGCCAGCAGTCGAGGACAGGGACAAGAGACCCAGTACTTC. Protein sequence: CASSRGQGQETQYF.

CDR3 coding DNA: TGTGCCAGCAGCTTTGGCTTCTTGGGCGAGCAGTACTTC. Translated, it gives CASSFGFLGEQYF. The V gene is TRBV11-2, the J gene TRBJ2-7; D call uncertain. The germline CDR1 and CDR2 sequences are SGHAT and FQNNGV. V lost 3 bases, J lost 6 bases, and 12 bases lay in between. This CDR3 has 13 residues.

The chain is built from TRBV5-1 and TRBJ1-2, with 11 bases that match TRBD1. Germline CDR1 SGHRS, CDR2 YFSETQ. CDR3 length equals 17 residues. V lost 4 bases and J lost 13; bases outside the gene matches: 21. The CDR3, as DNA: TGCGCCAGCAGCGCTTCGACCAAACCGGGACAGGGGGTACCGGGCACCTTC. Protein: CASSASTKPGQGVPGTF.